The 30 T cell receptor beta chains below come from one sample, sequenced in a study of blood T cell repertoires in COVID-19. TCRdb's table, derived via immunoSEQ multiplex PCR, lists solely in-frame clones and lacks some. This sample has 160,000 or so clones, with roughly nine tenths found just once. Sequencing was carried out using peripheral blood. Every receptor here comes from a woman aged 35 to 49 with acute or convalescent COVID-19.

CDR3 residues: CASSLGLEAFF. CDR3 bases: TGTGCCAGCAGTTTGGGGCTTGAAGCTTTCTTT. The chain recombines TRBV12-3 or TRBV12-4 with TRBJ1-1; D might be TRBD1 (5 bases). This CDR3 region has 11 residues. V lost 3 bases and J lost 7, with 6 bases in between.

CDR3 sequence reads: CASSKKTSGVPDTQYF. CDR3 DNA sequence: TGTGCCAGCAGCAAGAAGACTAGCGGGGTCCCAGATACGCAGTATTTT. This rearrangement joins TRBV7-9 to TRBJ2-3; TRBD2 agrees at 11 bases. The trim removed 5 bases at V and 4 bases at J, leaving 8 bases unmatched. The CDR3 loop spans 16 amino acids. Germline V lookup: CDR1 SEHNR, CDR2 FQNEAQ (reference sequence).

This chain uses TRBV21-1 with TRBJ2-5; the D call TRBD2 from the table was never checked on the DNA. TRBV21-1 is tagged as a pseudogene. The CDR3 contains 11 residues. The CDR3 DNA is TGTGCCAGCAGCCTCCCGGAGACCCAGTACTTC. Encoded protein: CASSLPETQYF.

This chain connects TRBV12-3 or TRBV12-4 to TRBJ1-2; TRBD1 matches 7 bases. The length of the CDR3 is 13 residues. Trimming took 6 bases from V and 7 from J; bases not matched to a gene: 8. The CDR3 DNA reads as TGTGCCAGCAGCCTAGGACAGGTTTCTGGCTACACCTTC. This encodes CASSLGQVSGYTF.

The gene calls are TRBV11-2 and TRBJ1-6; unclear D gene. Between the trimmed V and J ends, which lost 5 bases and 5 bases, there was a span of 13 bases. Germline assignment: CDR1 SGHAT and CDR2 FQNNGV. The CDR3 sequence is 15 residues long. CDR3 bases: TGTGCCAGCAGCGCGTCCGGGATAAATAATTCACCCCTCCACTTT. Its protein product is CASSASGINNSPLHF. Full variable domain (remainder filled in from reference TRBV11-2 and TRBJ1-6): EAGVAQSPRYKIIEKRQSVAFWCNPISGHATLYWYQQILGQGPKLLIQFQNNGVVDDSQLPKDRFSAERLKGVDSTLKIQPAKLEDSAVYLCASSASGINNSPLHFGNGTRLTVT.

This sequence joins TRBV27 and TRBJ2-1; 9 positions agree with TRBD2. Germline V gives CDR1 MNHEY, CDR2 SMNVEV (reference sequence). The ends lost 6 bases at V and 6 bases at J; junction bases unmatched: 6. CDR3 length: 14 residues. CDR3 protein: CASRLAGKRNEQFF. The CDR3 coding sequence is TGTGCCAGCAGGCTAGCGGGGAAACGCAATGAGCAGTTCTTC.

The chain is built from TRBV5-1 and TRBJ1-2; D may be TRBD1 (5 bases). The CDR3 is 15 residues long. The germline V gene has CDR1 SGHRS and CDR2 YFSETQ. Trimming pared 3 bases from V and 2 bases from J, leaving 14 bases between. The DNA of the CDR3 is TGCGCCAGCAGCTCCAGCAGGGAGGGGAACTATGGCTACACCTTC. Its translation is CASSSSREGNYGYTF.

This chain uses TRBV5-1 with TRBJ2-7; 8 nucleotides line up with TRBD1. Germline assignment: CDR1 SGHRS and CDR2 YFSETQ. The CDR3 sequence is 13 residues long. With V trimmed by 4 bases and J by 7 bases, 7 bases remained unmatched. The DNA of the CDR3 is TGCGCCAGCAGCACAGGACAGGGTCGGGAGCAGTACTTC. Its translation is CASSTGQGREQYF.

This clone has just a few counts. The rearrangement links TRBV28 to TRBJ2-4, with 10 bases matching TRBD1. V gave up 5 bases and J gave up 8 bases; unmatched junction bases: 6. The CDR3 consists of 14 residues. CDR1 MDHEN and CDR2 SYDVKM come from the germline V gene. The CDR3 region is CASSIRTGGYIQYF. CDR3 DNA: TGTGCCAGCAGTATCCGGACAGGGGGTTACATTCAGTACTTC.

There are a few counts of this clone. The chain uses TRBV2 and TRBJ2-2; tentatively, D is TRBD2 (6 bases). The germline gives CDR1 SNHLY, CDR2 FYNNEI. Trimming removed 7 bases at V and 4 bases at J, with 13 bases between. CDR3 length: 14 residues. In nucleotides, the CDR3 is TGTGCCAGCAAGGGACCCGGGGGCACCGGGGAGCTGTTTTTT. Translating it yields CASKGPGGTGELFF. Full variable domain (missing parts from reference TRBV2 and TRBJ2-2): EPEVTQTPSHQVTQMGQEVILRCVPISNHLYFYWYRQILGQKVEFLVSFYNNEISEKSEIFDDQFSVERPDGSNFTLKIRSTKLEDSAMYFCASKGPGGTGELFFGEGSRLTVL.

The chain couples TRBV19 to TRBJ2-3; D perhaps matches TRBD1 (6 bases). Germline V CDR1 and CDR2: LNHDA, SQIVND (reference sequence). The V end was cut by 7 bases, the J end by 0 bases, with 17 bases between. This CDR3 is built from 16 residues. As DNA, the CDR3 is TGTGCCAGTAAAGATGTCCCAGGGGCAAGCACAGATACGCAGTATTTT. It codes for CASKDVPGASTDTQYF.

This clone is a singleton in its sample. The genes are TRBV7-9 and TRBJ1-6, with 7 nucleotides matching TRBD1. V was clipped by 5 bases and J by 6 bases; unmatched bases: 10. This CDR3 is 16 amino acids long. CDR1 and CDR2 from the germline V gene are SEHNR and FQNEAQ (reference sequence). This chain's CDR3 is CASSTDSGTVNSPLHF. In DNA, the CDR3 is TGTGCCAGCAGCACTGATTCCGGGACAGTTAATTCACCCCTCCACTTT.

The genes are TRBV10-1 and TRBJ2-1; 11 bases fit TRBD1. After removal of 0 bases from V and 7 bases from J, the junction contained 5 bases not matched to a gene. CDR1 WNHNN and CDR2 SYGVQD come from the germline V gene (reference sequence). This CDR3 has 16 amino acids. The DNA for the CDR3 is TGCGCCAGCAGTGAGTCTAGCGGGACAGGGGGAAATGAGCAGTTCTTC. Encoded protein: CASSESSGTGGNEQFF.

The rearrangement joins TRBV24-1 to TRBJ2-1; possible D gene TRBD2, 6 bases. The CDR3 is made up of 17 amino acids. Germline assignment: CDR1 KGHDR and CDR2 SFDVKD. Trimming took 3 bases from V and 2 from J, leaving 16 bases between them. CDR3 DNA sequence: TGTGCCACCAGTGATGTGAGAGCGGGTGGGGCCTACAATGAGCAGTTCTTC. Residues: CATSDVRAGGAYNEQFF.

The rearrangement joins TRBV18 to TRBJ1-1; 8 nucleotides match TRBD1. CDR1 and CDR2 (germline): KGHSH, LQKENI. The CDR3 runs to 14 residues. J was trimmed by 7 bases and V by 0 bases; bases with no gene match: 4. The CDR3 reads CASSPPSDRGEAFF. In nucleotides, the CDR3 is TGTGCCAGCTCACCACCGTCAGACAGGGGTGAAGCTTTCTTT.

The genes are TRBV21-1 and TRBJ2-3; whether TRBD1, the table's D call, matches the DNA was not checked. TRBV21-1 corresponds to a pseudogene. The CDR3 consists of 19 residues. CDR3 DNA sequence: TGTGCCAGCAGCAAAAGCAAAATTGGGACAGGCCCTAGCACAGATACGCAGTATTTT. It encodes CASSKSKIGTGPSTDTQYF.

The chain links TRBV3-1 (or the pseudogene TRBV3-2) to TRBJ2-2; D call uncertain. Per the germline V gene, CDR1 is LGHDT and CDR2 is YNNKEL (reference sequence). CDR3 size: 16 residues. Trimming took 4 bases from V and 3 from J, leaving 15 bases between them. CDR3 DNA: TGTGCCAGCAGCCCACCGCTGGATGACTACACCGGGGAGCTGTTTTTT. This codes for CASSPPLDDYTGELFF.

Concerning this clone: Other DNA sequences in this specimen translate into the identical CDR3. The rearrangement links TRBV11-2 to TRBJ2-7; D might be TRBD2 (5 bases). The CDR3 sequence is 15 residues long. Germline CDR1 and CDR2: SGHAT and FQNNGV. V lost 1 base and J lost 3, with 13 bases in between. Here the CDR3 DNA reads TGTGCCAGCAGCTTAGGACCCGGGGAGAGCTACGAGCAGTACTTC. It specifies CASSLGPGESYEQYF. Drawing the rest from reference TRBV11-2 and TRBJ2-7, the complete variable domain is EAGVAQSPRYKIIEKRQSVAFWCNPISGHATLYWYQQILGQGPKLLIQFQNNGVVDDSQLPKDRFSAERLKGVDSTLKIQPAKLEDSAVYLCASSLGPGESYEQYFGPGTRLTVT.

Of note for this clone: This same CDR3 is encoded by further DNA sequences in the sample. The chain joins TRBV3-1 (or the pseudogene TRBV3-2) to TRBJ2-7; D ambiguous. The CDR3 sequence is 11 residues long. Germline CDR1 is LGHDT and CDR2 is YNNKEL (reference sequence). Trimming left V 3 bases short and J 6 bases short, with 6 bases between. The DNA for the CDR3 is TGTGCCAGCAGCCAGGGCGCCGAGCAGTACTTC. It encodes CASSQGAEQYF.

The chain couples TRBV6-5 to TRBJ1-5; unclear D gene. V lost 2 bases, J lost 7 bases, and 9 bases lay in between. The germline V gene encodes CDR1 MNHEY and CDR2 SVGAGI. The length of the CDR3 is 13 residues. Here the CDR3 reads CASSYAGRQPQHF. Written as DNA, the CDR3 is TGTGCCAGCAGTTACGCGGGGAGGCAGCCCCAGCATTTT.

The V call is TRBV15, the J call TRBJ1-4; tentatively, D is TRBD1 (5 bases). Germline V gene lookup returns CDR1 LNHNV and CDR2 YYDKDF (reference sequence). V was clipped by 0 bases and J by 4 bases, with 9 bases between them. The CDR3 spans 15 residues. The CDR3 sequence is CATSREAGINEKLFF. Written as DNA, the CDR3 is TGTGCCACCAGCAGAGAAGCAGGGATTAATGAAAAACTGTTTTTT. Based on the CDR3 plus reference TRBV15 and TRBJ1-4, the full variable domain is DAMVIQNPRYQVTQFGKPVTLSCSQTLNHNVMYWYQQKSSQAPKLLFHYYDKDFNNEADTPDNFQSRRPNTSFCFLDIRSPGLGDTAMYLCATSREAGINEKLFFGSGTQLSVL.

The V gene is TRBV28, the J gene TRBJ2-1; 7 bases map to TRBD2. The CDR3 is made up of 20 amino acids. From germline, CDR1 is MDHEN and CDR2 SYDVKM. Trimming took 2 bases from V and 4 from J; bases not matched to a gene: 20. CDR3 DNA: TGTGCCAGCAGTTTAATAGGGGACCGACTAGCTCACTCCATATACAATGAGCAGTTCTTC. Amino acid sequence: CASSLIGDRLAHSIYNEQFF.

Only one count was recorded for this clone. This rearrangement joins TRBV14 to TRBJ2-3; D is ambiguous. CDR3 length: 15 residues. CDR1 and CDR2 (germline): SGHDN, FVKESK. The V gene lost 0 bases and the J gene lost 3 bases, with 10 bases spanning the gap. The CDR3 sequence is CASSQDRYRTDTQYF. CDR3 in DNA: TGTGCCAGCAGCCAAGATCGGTACAGAACAGATACGCAGTATTTT.

This chain uses TRBV28 with TRBJ2-3; the D gene is possibly TRBD1 (6 bases). Germline values: CDR1 MDHEN, CDR2 SYDVKM. V was cut by 2 bases and J by 7 bases, with 16 bases left in between. This CDR3 spans 15 amino acids. This CDR3 reads CASSLRSTGSNTQYF. CDR3 bases: TGTGCCAGCAGTTTACGAAGTACAGGGAGCAATACGCAGTATTTT.

This clone was seen only a few times. The J gene is TRBJ2-5, the V gene TRBV29-1, with D tentatively TRBD2 (6 bases). This CDR3 contains 12 residues. V dropped 5 bases and J dropped 10 bases, with 17 bases sitting between them. Germline V gene sequence: CDR1 SQVTM, CDR2 ANQGSEA. The CDR3 protein is CSVTGTGRSQYF. The DNA for the CDR3 is TGCAGCGTTACCGGGACCGGGAGAAGCCAGTACTTC.

This clone was recorded once. This chain connects TRBV10-3 to TRBJ2-7; 10 bases agree with TRBD1. This CDR3 is built from 14 residues. From germline, CDR1 is ENHRY and CDR2 SYGVKD. V dropped 3 bases and J dropped 5; count of bases not matched to a gene: 4. The CDR3, as DNA: TGTGCCATCAGTGACCCGACAGGGGGCCACGAGCAGTACTTC. Translated: CAISDPTGGHEQYF.

The rearrangement uses TRBV5-1 and TRBJ2-2; 8 bases fit TRBD1. CDR3 size: 15 residues. V lost 4 bases, J lost 3 bases, and 5 bases stayed unmatched. CDR1 and CDR2 from the germline V gene are SGHRS and YFSETQ. The CDR3 is CASSLTGVDTGELFF. CDR3 nucleotides: TGCGCCAGCAGCCTGACAGGGGTGGACACCGGGGAGCTGTTTTTT.

V usage is TRBV5-1 and J usage is TRBJ1-1, with 8 bases lining up with TRBD1. V lost 4 bases and J lost 0; bases outside the gene matches: 5. The germline V gene encodes CDR1 SGHRS and CDR2 YFSETQ. This CDR3 has 15 amino acids. As DNA, the CDR3 is TGCGCCAGCAGCGCAGGACAGGGATTGAACACTGAAGCTTTCTTT. Its translation: CASSAGQGLNTEAFF.

This chain links TRBV6-5 with TRBJ2-1, with TRBD1 as a possible D gene (5 bases). CDR1 and CDR2 (germline): MNHEY, SVGAGI. This CDR3 is 12 amino acids long. The ends were cut back, 4 bases at V and 15 bases at J, with 16 bases in the middle. The CDR3: CASSSDTGRRFF. CDR3 nucleotides: TGTGCCAGCAGTTCCGACACAGGCAGGCGGTTCTTC.

The rearrangement links TRBV18 to TRBJ2-7, with 8 bases identical to TRBD1. Per germline, CDR1 KGHSH and CDR2 LQKENI. The J segment lost 3 bases and the V segment lost 3 bases, leaving 4 bases of the junction unmatched. The CDR3 has 14 amino acids. The CDR3: CASSPITGGYEQYF. The CDR3 nucleotides are TGTGCCAGCTCACCGATCACAGGGGGCTACGAGCAGTACTTC.